One sample yielded the 32 T cell receptor beta chains listed below, sequenced in a study of blood T cell repertoires in COVID-19. The repertoire was sequenced with immunoSEQ multiplex PCR; TCRdb's copy has only in-frame clones and lacks some. The sample lists some 120,000 clones, about 91% occurring once. The sequenced sample consisted of peripheral blood. Receptors were obtained from a woman in her fifties or sixties with active or convalescent COVID-19.

This clone was recorded only once. CDR3 loop: CSVEGQGGSYNEQFF. CDR3 coding DNA: TGCAGCGTTGAAGGTCAGGGGGGCTCCTACAATGAGCAGTTCTTC. The V call is TRBV29-1, the J call TRBJ2-1, with a weak D call TRBD1 (7 bases). This CDR3 has 15 residues. The germline CDR1 and CDR2 sequences are SQVTM and ANQGSEA. V shed 1 base and J shed 0 bases, with 10 bases lying between them.

The chain has TRBV6-5 and TRBJ1-1; 10 bases align to TRBD1. Germline lookup yields CDR1 MNHEY and CDR2 SVGAGI. The CDR3 loop spans 15 amino acids. V lost 4 bases and J lost 4; bases outside the gene matches: 6. The CDR3 sequence is CASSFRQGAATEAFF. Here the CDR3 DNA reads TGTGCCAGCAGTTTCCGACAGGGGGCGGCCACTGAAGCTTTCTTT.

The V call is TRBV21-1, the J call TRBJ2-7; the table calls TRBD2, which could not be checked here. TRBV21-1 is recorded as a pseudogene. This CDR3 region has 18 residues. The chain's CDR3 is CASRGPLWGLDFPYEQYF. The CDR3 nucleotides are TGTGCCAGCAGGGGACCCCTTTGGGGACTAGACTTTCCCTACGAGCAGTACTTC.

The chain recombines TRBV2 with TRBJ1-1; possibly TRBD1 for D (6 bases). Germline-derived CDR1 and CDR2 are SNHLY and FYNNEI. CDR3 size: 13 residues. Trimming left V 8 bases short and J 8 bases short, with 18 bases between. The CDR3 DNA follows: TGTGCCAGCGTCGCCGGGACACGGTTAGAAGCTTTCTTT. It yields the protein CASVAGTRLEAFF.

The gene calls are TRBV28 and TRBJ1-4, with D hard to call. From germline, CDR1 is MDHEN and CDR2 SYDVKM. This CDR3 is built from 17 residues. V was trimmed by 5 bases and J by 3 bases, leaving 19 bases between them. CDR3 nucleotide sequence: TGTGCCAGCAGTCTAAACCCACCCGGGTCTTCTAATGAAAAACTGTTTTTT. Its protein product is CASSLNPPGSSNEKLFF.

V is TRBV5-4 and J is TRBJ1-1, with 7 bases aligning to TRBD1. After removal of 3 bases from V and 2 bases from J, the junction contained 10 bases not matched to a gene. The CDR3 runs 16 residues. Per germline, CDR1 SGHNT and CDR2 YYREEE (reference sequence). CDR3 coding DNA: TGTGCCAGCAGCTATCCCGGGACAGCACTAAACACTGAAGCTTTCTTT. Its protein product is CASSYPGTALNTEAFF.

The chain links TRBV14 to TRBJ2-5; TRBD1 matches 9 bases. The V and J ends lost 1 base and 8 bases, in that order; junction bases with no gene match: 5. The CDR3 spans 14 residues. Germline V CDR1 and CDR2: SGHDN, FVKESK. Here the CDR3 DNA reads TGTGCCAGCAGCCAAGCCGGGACAGGGCGCACCCAGTACTTC. Protein sequence: CASSQAGTGRTQYF.

The gene calls are TRBV15 and TRBJ2-7; D possibly corresponds to TRBD2 (6 bases). Trimming removed 3 bases at V and 3 bases at J, with 15 bases between. This CDR3 region has 15 residues. Germline V gene sequence: CDR1 LNHNV, CDR2 YYDKDF (reference sequence). CDR3 protein: CATSSRRETVYEQYF. The CDR3 DNA sequence: TGTGCCACCAGCAGCAGGCGGGAAACCGTCTACGAGCAGTACTTC.

A single count supports this clone. The chain employs TRBV6-2 or TRBV6-3 and TRBJ2-7; 8 bases are a match to TRBD1. The V and J ends lost 6 bases and 0 bases, in that order; junction bases with no gene match: 13. CDR1 MNHEY and CDR2 SVGEGT come from the germline V gene. This CDR3 is built from 17 residues. The CDR3 reads CASSRSIRQGYSYEQYF. The CDR3, as DNA: TGTGCCAGCAGCCGGTCGATTAGACAGGGGTACTCCTACGAGCAGTACTTC.

The chain uses TRBV18 and TRBJ2-3, with TRBD1 matching 7 bases. Germline trimming cut 4 bases from V and 7 bases from J; bases unmatched to any gene: 14. CDR3 size: 16 residues. Germline lookup yields CDR1 KGHSH and CDR2 LQKENI. The CDR3 loop reads CASSLSGILQGHTQYF. CDR3 DNA: TGTGCCAGCTCACTAAGCGGAATTTTACAGGGGCATACGCAGTATTTT.

This rearrangement joins TRBV11-2 to TRBJ1-5; a possible D gene is TRBD1 (6 bases). This CDR3 is 16 amino acids long. Germline V gene sequence: CDR1 SGHAT, CDR2 FQNNGV. Trimming stripped 1 base from V and 6 bases from J, with 16 bases between. CDR3 in DNA: TGTGCCAGCAGCTTAGGAGGTCAGGGGACGGGTCAGCCCCAGCATTTT. This gives the protein CASSLGGQGTGQPQHF.

V and J are TRBV4-3 and TRBJ2-3; unclear D gene. CDR1 LGHNA and CDR2 YSLEER come from the germline V gene. There are 13 residues in the CDR3. Trimming removed 0 bases at V and 9 bases at J, with 10 bases between. In nucleotides, the CDR3 is TGCGCCAGCAGCCAAGATTGGCAGGAAACGCAGTATTTT. The encoded protein is CASSQDWQETQYF.

This rearrangement joins TRBV3-1 (or the pseudogene TRBV3-2) to TRBJ2-3, with D possibly matching TRBD2 (6 bases). The CDR3 consists of 17 residues. Trimming removed 0 bases at V and 0 bases at J, with 13 bases between. Looked up from germline, CDR1 is LGHDT and CDR2 is YNNKEL (reference sequence). CDR3 region: CASSQDLIGGSTDTQYF. The CDR3 DNA is TGTGCCAGCAGCCAAGATCTGATCGGGGGTAGCACAGATACGCAGTATTTT.

The V and J genes are TRBV10-3 and TRBJ2-3; 8 positions agree with TRBD2. The CDR3 extends over 13 amino acids. The junction had 8 bases not matched to a gene; V was cut back by 11 bases and J by 4 bases. Germline loops: CDR1 ENHRY, CDR2 SYGVKD. CDR3 DNA sequence: TGTGCCTCGGGGCTAGCGGGCTCAGATACGCAGTATTTT. This gives the protein CASGLAGSDTQYF.

This chain links TRBV6-5 with TRBJ2-3; TRBD2 agrees at 9 bases. Germline V gene data show CDR1 as MNHEY and CDR2 as SVGAGI. The CDR3 extends over 13 amino acids. J was trimmed by 1 base and V by 8 bases; bases with no gene match: 1. The CDR3 sequence is CASRLAGTDTQYF. In DNA, the CDR3 is TGTGCCAGCCGACTAGCGGGCACAGATACGCAGTATTTT.

This rearrangement joins TRBV6-1 to TRBJ2-1; 8 bases fit TRBD2. Trimming removed 0 bases from V and 4 bases from J; junction bases left unmatched: 8. CDR1 and CDR2 from the germline V gene are MNHNS and SASEGT. The CDR3 loop spans 17 amino acids. CDR3 sequence (DNA): TGTGCCAGCAGTGAAGCGCCCGGGAGGGCCGTATACAATGAGCAGTTCTTC. Translated: CASSEAPGRAVYNEQFF.

This chain uses TRBV5-1 with TRBJ2-3; 9 positions match TRBD1. The V gene end was trimmed by 4 bases and the J gene end by 6 bases; junction bases not matched to a gene: 3. The germline gives CDR1 SGHRS, CDR2 YFSETQ. This CDR3 is built from 13 residues. In DNA form, the CDR3 reads TGCGCCAGCAGCACTGACAGGGGGGATACGCAGTATTTT. Amino acid sequence: CASSTDRGDTQYF.

The chain links TRBV10-3 to TRBJ2-2; 8 bases agree with TRBD2. The V segment lost 4 bases and the J segment 1 base; nucleotides outside the gene matches: 17. This CDR3 has 20 amino acids. Per the germline V gene, CDR1 is ENHRY and CDR2 is SYGVKD. In nucleotides, the CDR3 is TGTGCCATCAGTGGGGGGTTTAGGAGCGGGAGTATCGAGAACACCGGGGAGCTGTTTTTT. Its protein product is CAISGGFRSGSIENTGELFF.

A few counts support this clone. The chain has TRBV3-1 (or the pseudogene TRBV3-2) and TRBJ2-2; 11 nucleotides match TRBD2. CDR3 length equals 15 residues. The V gene end was trimmed by 3 bases and the J gene end by 4 bases; junction bases not matched to a gene: 1. CDR1 is LGHDT, CDR2 YNNKEL, per germline (reference sequence). This chain's CDR3 is CASSHSGRGTGELFF. The CDR3 region has the DNA TGTGCCAGCAGCCATAGCGGGAGGGGCACCGGGGAGCTGTTTTTT.

This clone occurred once. V gene TRBV6-5 combines with J gene TRBJ1-1; the D gene is possibly TRBD1 (5 bases). From germline, CDR1 is MNHEY and CDR2 SVGAGI. Trimming left V 2 bases short and J 8 bases short, with 12 bases between. The CDR3 loop spans 13 amino acids. The CDR3 DNA follows: TGTGCCAGCAGTTACCTCTCACAGGCCGAAGCTTTCTTT. Translating gives CASSYLSQAEAFF.

The chain combines TRBV6-5 with TRBJ2-5; tentatively, D is TRBD1 (6 bases). Trimming cost V 6 bases and J 1 base, with 12 bases left between them. The CDR3 runs to 14 residues. CDR1 MNHEY and CDR2 SVGAGI come from the germline V gene. CDR3 sequence: CASRVQGSQETQYF. In DNA form, the CDR3 reads TGTGCCAGCAGAGTTCAGGGGAGCCAAGAGACCCAGTACTTC.

V usage is TRBV7-6 and J usage is TRBJ1-1; D unresolved. Germline V gives CDR1 SGHVS, CDR2 FNYEAQ. CDR3 length: 15 amino acids. V gave up 1 base and J gave up 1 base, with 10 bases separating them. The CDR3 sequence: CASSLGKRGNTEAFF. In nucleotides, the CDR3 is TGTGCCAGCAGCTTAGGAAAACGAGGGAACACTGAAGCTTTCTTT. The complete variable domain, with remaining parts taken from reference TRBV7-6 and TRBJ1-1, reads GAGVSQSPRYKVTKRGQDVALRCDPISGHVSLYWYRQALGQGPEFLTYFNYEAQQDKSGLPNDRFSAERPEGSISTLTIQRTEQRDSAMYRCASSLGKRGNTEAFFGQGTRLTVV.

The chain combines TRBV11-2 with TRBJ2-1, with 9 nucleotides matching TRBD2. The germline V gene encodes CDR1 SGHAT and CDR2 FQNNGV. The CDR3 is 16 residues long. With 1 base clipped from V and 6 bases from J, the junction kept 7 bases outside the gene matches. DNA of the CDR3: TGTGCCAGCAGCTTAGGTGCGGGAGGGTTCGGCAATGAGCAGTTCTTC. Encoded protein: CASSLGAGGFGNEQFF.

This clone appeared a single time. The genes are TRBV6-6 and TRBJ2-1; 8 bases line up with TRBD1. This CDR3 is 14 amino acids long. After removal of 6 bases from V and 7 bases from J, the junction contained 8 bases not matched to a gene. Looked up from germline, CDR1 is MNHNY and CDR2 is SVGAGI (reference sequence). CDR3 protein: CASSLGQGWNEQFF. Here the CDR3 DNA reads TGTGCCAGCAGCCTCGGACAGGGTTGGAATGAGCAGTTCTTC.

There are a few counts of this clone. The V and J genes are TRBV28 and TRBJ1-1; D unresolved. The V and J ends lost 2 bases and 7 bases respectively, with 5 bases between them. The CDR3 loop spans 11 amino acids. Germline values: CDR1 MDHEN, CDR2 SYDVKM. CDR3: CASSLADEAFF. CDR3 in DNA: TGTGCCAGCAGTTTAGCGGATGAAGCTTTCTTT.

The rearrangement joins TRBV27 to TRBJ2-3; 8 positions agree with TRBD1. Trimming cost V 3 bases and J 0 bases; bases outside gene matches: 17. Looked up from germline, CDR1 is MNHEY and CDR2 is SMNVEV (reference sequence). The CDR3 spans 20 residues. The CDR3 loop is CASSFPDRDGLQPSTDTQYF. In DNA, the CDR3 is TGTGCCAGCAGTTTCCCGGACAGGGACGGATTGCAGCCTAGCACAGATACGCAGTATTTT.

V and J are TRBV27 and TRBJ2-2; weak D call: TRBD2 (6 bases). Germline-derived CDR1 and CDR2 are MNHEY and SMNVEV (reference sequence). CDR3 length equals 17 residues. V lost 7 bases to trimming and J lost 4 bases, with 22 bases between them. The CDR3 reads CASTIAASRGRTGELFF. The CDR3 DNA reads TGTGCCAGCACTATAGCGGCTAGCCGGGGTCGCACCGGGGAGCTGTTTTTT.

The chain combines TRBV2 with TRBJ2-1; 8 bases agree with TRBD2. J lost 6 bases, V lost 1 base, and 2 bases had no gene match. CDR3 length: 14 residues. Germline loops: CDR1 SNHLY, CDR2 FYNNEI. In nucleotides, the CDR3 is TGTGCCAGCAGTGAAGAGGGACTAGGCAATGAGCAGTTCTTC. This codes for CASSEEGLGNEQFF.

The chain combines TRBV18 with TRBJ2-5; tentative D call: TRBD1 (5 bases). The CDR3 spans 16 residues. V gave up 0 bases and J gave up 6 bases, with 17 bases separating them. CDR1 is KGHSH, CDR2 LQKENI, per germline. The CDR3 DNA follows: TGTGCCAGCTCACCACCGGGGAAGCTTCAGGGAAAGACCCAGTACTTC. Its translation is CASSPPGKLQGKTQYF. The variable domain in full, completed from reference TRBV18 and TRBJ2-5, reads NAGVMQNPRHLVRRRGQEARLRCSPMKGHSHVYWYRQLPEEGLKFMVYLQKENIIDESGMPKERFSAEFPKEGPSILRIQQVVRGDSAAYFCASSPPGKLQGKTQYFGPGTRLLVL.

V is TRBV12-2 and J is TRBJ1-5. TRBV12-2 is described as a pseudogene. This CDR3 is 15 amino acids long. The CDR3 region is CASRLAPAVVGPQHF. Written as DNA, the CDR3 is TGTGCAAGTCGCTTAGCGCCGGCGGTTGTCGGGCCCCAGCATTTT.

This sequence joins TRBV27 and TRBJ2-7; 8 bases map to TRBD2. CDR1 and CDR2 (germline): MNHEY, SMNVEV (reference sequence). The length of the CDR3 is 17 residues. V was clipped by 6 bases and J by 7 bases; unmatched bases: 20. In nucleotides, the CDR3 is TGTGCCAGCAGCGTCGGTGTCGGGCCTAGCGGGCTGGGGGAGCAGTACTTC. This sequence encodes CASSVGVGPSGLGEQYF.

In this sample, this clone turned up once. This chain joins TRBV13 and TRBJ1-2, with 7 bases fitting TRBD1. The CDR3 has 15 amino acids. The germline gives CDR1 PRHDT, CDR2 FYEKMQ (reference sequence). The J segment lost 5 bases and the V segment lost 5 bases, leaving 11 bases of the junction unmatched. DNA for the CDR3: TGTGCCAGCAGCCAAGGACAGGTTCCTTGGTATGGCTACACCTTC. It translates to CASSQGQVPWYGYTF.